These 28 T cell receptor beta chains were sequenced from one sample in a study of blood T cell repertoires in COVID-19. The repertoire was sequenced with immunoSEQ multiplex PCR; TCRdb's copy has only in-frame clones and lacks some. Here the sample spans approximately 250,000 clones, about nine tenths being singletons. Sequencing was done on a sample of PBMCs or T cells enriched from blood (not recorded which). Source of these receptors: a woman in her forties with acute COVID-19.

The chain links TRBV7-3 to TRBJ2-1; D gene ambiguous. Trimming shortened V by 0 bases and J by 7 bases, and 7 bases separated the two germline ends. CDR3 length: 13 amino acids. CDR1 SGHTA and CDR2 FQGTGA come from the germline V gene. In DNA, the CDR3 is TGTGCCAGCAGCTTAACCTATTCTAATGAGCAGTTCTTC. Translation gives CASSLTYSNEQFF.

The gene calls are TRBV6-5 and TRBJ2-3; possible D gene TRBD2, 5 bases. The V gene's germline CDR1 is MNHEY and CDR2 SVGAGI. This CDR3 spans 14 amino acids. Deletions cut 4 bases from V and 0 bases from J, with 8 bases between. Written as DNA, the CDR3 is TGTGCCAGCAGTTCGAGGGTGAGCACAGATACGCAGTATTTT. It translates to CASSSRVSTDTQYF.

The genes are TRBV9 and TRBJ2-2, with 7 nucleotides matching TRBD2. This CDR3 comprises 16 residues. Germline CDR1 reads SGDLS; CDR2 reads YYNGEE. V shed 0 bases and J 2 bases; nucleotides not matched to a gene: 4. The CDR3 loop reads CASSVGSSGNTGELFF. CDR3 DNA: TGTGCCAGCAGCGTAGGTTCTAGCGGAAACACCGGGGAGCTGTTTTTT. The whole variable domain, remainder taken from reference TRBV9 and TRBJ2-2, is DSGVTQTPKHLITATGQRVTLRCSPRSGDLSVYWYQQSLDQGLQFLIQYYNGEERAKGNILERFSAQQFPDLHSELNLSSLELGDSALYFCASSVGSSGNTGELFFGEGSRLTVL.

The chain has TRBV7-9 and TRBJ2-3; TRBD1 might be the D (7 bases). From germline, CDR1 is SEHNR and CDR2 FQNEAQ (reference sequence). The length of the CDR3 is 16 residues. Deletions cut 2 bases from V and 4 bases from J, with 16 bases between. For the CDR3, the DNA is TGTGCCAGCAGCTTATTCGGGAGAGGGGGCGCAGATACGCAGTATTTT. It is translated as CASSLFGRGGADTQYF.

The rearrangement links TRBV30 to TRBJ1-2; 8 nucleotides agree with TRBD1. Unmatched junction bases numbered 6, after V lost 5 bases and J lost 7 bases. The CDR3 is made up of 12 amino acids. Germline V gene lookup returns CDR1 GTSNPN and CDR2 SVGIG (reference sequence). The CDR3 sequence: CAWATGGPGYTF. The CDR3 DNA sequence: TGTGCCTGGGCAACAGGGGGTCCTGGCTACACCTTC.

Many counts were recorded for this clone. In the same sample, other DNA sequences code for this CDR3. This rearrangement joins TRBV2 to TRBJ1-5, with D perhaps TRBD1 (6 bases). Trimming pared 9 bases from V and 0 bases from J, leaving 12 bases between. Germline V gene sequence: CDR1 SNHLY, CDR2 FYNNEI. The CDR3 runs to 14 residues. The CDR3 sequence: CASNPGDSNQPQHF. For the CDR3, the DNA is TGTGCCAGTAACCCAGGGGATAGCAATCAGCCCCAGCATTTT. The entire variable domain, with the rest obtained from reference TRBV2 and TRBJ1-5, is as follows: EPEVTQTPSHQVTQMGQEVILRCVPISNHLYFYWYRQILGQKVEFLVSFYNNEISEKSEIFDDQFSVERPDGSNFTLKIRSTKLEDSAMYFCASNPGDSNQPQHFGDGTRLSIL.

The genes are TRBV7-9 and TRBJ1-2, with D tentatively TRBD1 (6 bases). The CDR3 loop spans 17 amino acids. Germline CDR1 SEHNR, CDR2 FQNEAQ (reference sequence). Trimming left V 4 bases short and J 2 bases short, with 20 bases between. The DNA of the CDR3 is TGTGCCAGCAGCTCCCCTTCCGGGACACAAAGAAACTATGGCTACACCTTC. This sequence encodes CASSSPSGTQRNYGYTF. The variable domain in full, completed from reference TRBV7-9 and TRBJ1-2, reads DTGVSQNPRHKITKRGQNVTFRCDPISEHNRLYWYRQTLGQGPEFLTYFQNEAQLEKSRLLSDRFSAERPKGSFSTLEIQRTEQGDSAMYLCASSSPSGTQRNYGYTFGSGTRLTVV.

CDR3 sequence: CASSTSGVGEQYF. In DNA form, the CDR3 reads TGTGCCAGTAGTACTTCAGGGGTAGGTGAGCAGTACTTC. This chain uses TRBV19 with TRBJ2-7, with D maybe TRBD1 (6 bases). The germline V gene encodes CDR1 LNHDA and CDR2 SQIVND (reference sequence). The CDR3 sequence is 13 residues long. V was clipped by 4 bases and J by 7 bases, with 14 bases between them.

This clone has only one observation. The chain links TRBV19 to TRBJ1-1; 7 bases agree with TRBD1. Germline-derived CDR1 and CDR2 are LNHDA and SQIVND (reference sequence). V lost 5 bases, J lost 2 bases, and 11 bases stayed unmatched. The CDR3 sequence is 16 residues long. The CDR3 bases are TGTGCCAGTAGTCCCCAGACAGGGAATGGTAACACTGAAGCTTTCTTT. Translating gives CASSPQTGNGNTEAFF.

The chain has TRBV27 and TRBJ1-1; 7 bases map to TRBD1. After removal of 4 bases from V and 10 bases from J, the junction contained 9 bases not matched to a gene. CDR3 length: 13 residues. Per germline, CDR1 MNHEY and CDR2 SMNVEV (reference sequence). CDR3 DNA sequence: TGTGCCAGCAGTTCCCCGGACAGGCTTGGAGCTTTCTTT. As protein: CASSSPDRLGAFF.

The genes are TRBV7-9 and TRBJ1-2; 9 nucleotides agree with TRBD1. The CDR3 extends over 14 amino acids. Germline CDR1 is SEHNR and CDR2 is FQNEAQ (reference sequence). V lost 4 bases, J lost 3 bases, and 3 bases stayed unmatched. The CDR3 DNA sequence: TGTGCCAGCAGCTCTGGACAGGGGCACTATGGCTACACCTTC. This encodes CASSSGQGHYGYTF.

The sample holds many counts of this clone. The rearrangement links TRBV7-8 to TRBJ1-5; 9 bases agree with TRBD1. Germline V gene lookup returns CDR1 SGHVS and CDR2 FQNEAQ. The length of the CDR3 is 16 residues. The J segment lost 4 bases and the V segment lost 5 bases, leaving 9 bases of the junction unmatched. CDR3 nucleotide sequence: TGTGCCAGCAGCCGGGGAGGGACAGGGAGGAATCAGCCCCAGCATTTT. This encodes CASSRGGTGRNQPQHF.

The rearrangement uses TRBV3-1 (or the pseudogene TRBV3-2) and TRBJ2-5; a weak D match, TRBD2 (5 bases). The V and J ends lost 4 bases and 0 bases respectively, with 18 bases between them. Germline V lookup: CDR1 LGHDT, CDR2 YNNKEL (reference sequence). The CDR3 has 17 residues. The CDR3 loop reads CASSPPRDGKYQETQYF. The CDR3 DNA reads as TGTGCCAGCAGCCCTCCACGAGACGGGAAGTACCAAGAGACCCAGTACTTC.

V usage is TRBV27 and J usage is TRBJ2-7, with D perhaps TRBD2 (6 bases). There are 13 residues in the CDR3. The germline gives CDR1 MNHEY, CDR2 SMNVEV (reference sequence). The ends were cut back, 3 bases at V and 5 bases at J, with 11 bases in the middle. The chain's CDR3 is CASSFSAGHEQYF. The CDR3 DNA follows: TGTGCCAGCAGTTTTTCCGCGGGGCACGAGCAGTACTTC.

This clone was seen a handful of times. V gene TRBV24-1 combines with J gene TRBJ2-1; a weak D match, TRBD2 (6 bases). The V end was cut by 3 bases, the J end by 4 bases, with 15 bases between. From germline, CDR1 is KGHDR and CDR2 SFDVKD. The CDR3 covers 16 residues. The CDR3 DNA is TGTGCCACCAGTGATCTCCAAGCGGGCCCTTACAATGAGCAGTTCTTC. Translation gives CATSDLQAGPYNEQFF.

As to this clone: Other DNA sequences in this sample translate to the same CDR3. The CDR3 loop reads CASSSGQDTEAFF. DNA for the CDR3: TGTGCCAGCTCTTCCGGACAAGACACTGAAGCTTTCTTT. The chain couples TRBV18 to TRBJ1-1; D possibly corresponds to TRBD1 (5 bases). There are 13 residues in the CDR3. CDR1 is KGHSH, CDR2 LQKENI, per germline. V lost 6 bases, J lost 3 bases, and 11 bases lay in between.

This clone was recorded only once. This chain connects TRBV7-2 to TRBJ1-5; perhaps TRBD1 as D (5 bases). The CDR3 is 16 amino acids. Between the trimmed V and J ends, which lost 1 base and 9 bases, there was a span of 19 bases. Germline V gene lookup returns CDR1 SGHTA and CDR2 FQGNSA. The CDR3 nucleotides read TGTGCCAGCAGCTTAGTATTGGGCCAGGGTTTAGCGCCCCAGCATTTT. Translation: CASSLVLGQGLAPQHF. The complete variable domain, with remaining parts taken from reference TRBV7-2 and TRBJ1-5, reads GAGVSQSPSNKVTEKGKDVELRCDPISGHTALYWYRQSLGQGLEFLIYFQGNSAPDKSGLPSDRFSAERTGGSVSTLTIQRTQQEDSAVYLCASSLVLGQGLAPQHFGDGTRLSIL.

This clone was detected once. The chain employs TRBV14 and TRBJ2-5; the match to TRBD2 covers 12 bases. The CDR3 sequence is 18 residues long. The V segment lost 4 bases and the J segment 5 bases; nucleotides outside the gene matches: 14. Germline loops: CDR1 SGHDN, CDR2 FVKESK. For the CDR3, the DNA is TGTGCCAGCAGCCGCCGAACTAGCGGGAGGCCTGGGTGGGAGACCCAGTACTTC. Translation: CASSRRTSGRPGWETQYF.

This clone turned up a few times. This chain connects TRBV7-8 to TRBJ1-2; 9 positions agree with TRBD1. CDR1 SGHVS and CDR2 FQNEAQ come from the germline V gene. The CDR3 totals 16 residues. Losses at the gene ends were 5 bases for V and 4 bases for J; bases not matched to a gene: 11. Here the CDR3 DNA reads TGTGCCAGCAGCGAAACATGGGACAGGGCGCGCTATGGCTACACCTTC. It is translated as CASSETWDRARYGYTF.

This rearrangement joins TRBV7-2 to TRBJ1-1; no clear D. Between the trimmed V and J ends, which lost 1 base and 4 bases, there was a span of 7 bases. The CDR3 totals 13 residues. Germline V gives CDR1 SGHTA, CDR2 FQGNSA. The CDR3 loop reads CASSLEGVTEAFF. CDR3 bases: TGTGCCAGCAGCTTAGAGGGAGTCACTGAAGCTTTCTTT.

This clone was counted only a few times. The chain is built from TRBV5-8 and TRBJ2-7; TRBD1 might be the D (5 bases). The CDR3 has 13 amino acids. Germline V gene lookup returns CDR1 SGHTS and CDR2 YDEGEE. Trimming removed 4 bases from V and 5 bases from J, with 13 bases in between. The CDR3 region is CASSEVGVHEQYV. The CDR3 DNA reads as TGTGCCAGCAGCGAAGTAGGGGTTCACGAGCAGTACGTC.

This sequence joins TRBV3-1 (or the pseudogene TRBV3-2) and TRBJ1-6, with D unresolved. CDR3 size: 15 residues. Trimming left V 1 base short and J 10 bases short, with 14 bases between. From germline, CDR1 is LGHDT and CDR2 YNNKEL (reference sequence). This CDR3 is CASSQGWAKDSPLHF. CDR3 DNA: TGTGCCAGCAGCCAAGGTTGGGCCAAAGACTCACCCCTCCACTTT.

The V gene is TRBV30, the J gene TRBJ2-7, with 9 bases identical to TRBD1. The CDR3 is 14 amino acids. Germline V gives CDR1 GTSNPN, CDR2 SVGIG (reference sequence). The junction had 10 bases not matched to a gene; V was cut back by 5 bases and J by 5 bases. The CDR3 is CAWRAGTGYHEQYF. CDR3 bases: TGTGCCTGGCGCGCCGGGACAGGGTACCACGAGCAGTACTTC.

The genes are TRBV10-3 and TRBJ2-3; D is possibly TRBD2 (5 bases). There are 14 residues in the CDR3. CDR1 and CDR2 (germline): ENHRY, SYGVKD. Trimming removed 4 bases at V and 0 bases at J, with 8 bases between. The CDR3: CAISVRESTDTQYF. The CDR3 coding sequence is TGTGCCATCAGTGTAAGGGAGAGCACAGATACGCAGTATTTT.

J is TRBJ1-1 and V is TRBV5-1; 10 bases agree with TRBD1. CDR3 length equals 15 residues. Losses at the gene ends were 1 base for V and 5 bases for J; bases not matched to a gene: 5. The germline CDR1 and CDR2 sequences are SGHRS and YFSETQ. This CDR3 is CASSLNLDRGTEAFF. The DNA of the CDR3 is TGCGCCAGCAGCTTGAACTTGGACAGGGGGACTGAAGCTTTCTTT. The whole variable domain, filled in from reference TRBV5-1 and TRBJ1-1, reads KAGVTQTPRYLIKTRGQQVTLSCSPISGHRSVSWYQQTPGQGLQFLFEYFSETQRNKGNFPGRFSGRQFSNSRSEMNVSTLELGDSALYLCASSLNLDRGTEAFFGQGTRLTVV.

The V and J genes are TRBV3-1 (or the pseudogene TRBV3-2) and TRBJ2-1, with 8 bases fitting TRBD2. The CDR3 is 16 residues long. Looked up from germline, CDR1 is LGHDT and CDR2 is YNNKEL (reference sequence). V gave up 4 bases and J gave up 5 bases; unmatched junction bases: 10. The CDR3 DNA follows: TGTGCCAGCAGCCGACGACTAGCGCGGGAGGACAATGAGCAGTTCTTC. Protein sequence: CASSRRLAREDNEQFF.

This rearrangement joins TRBV29-1 to TRBJ1-5, with a weak D call TRBD1 (5 bases). Germline loops: CDR1 SQVTM, CDR2 ANQGSEA. The CDR3 has 13 amino acids. V was clipped by 5 bases and J by 2 bases, with 10 bases between them. DNA of the CDR3: TGCAGCGTTCATTTAGGGGGCAATCAGCCCCAGCATTTT. Protein product: CSVHLGGNQPQHF.

This chain uses TRBV27 with TRBJ2-1, with TRBD2 matching over 9 bases. V was pared by 3 bases and J by 8 bases, with 17 bases of the junction left unmatched. Germline V gives CDR1 MNHEY, CDR2 SMNVEV (reference sequence). The CDR3 runs 18 residues. This CDR3 is CASSFFKASGKVSHEQFF. CDR3 nucleotides: TGTGCCAGCAGTTTCTTCAAGGCTAGCGGGAAGGTGTCCCATGAGCAGTTCTTC.